Listed here is a single T cell receptor (beta chain). CDR3 length: 16 residues. Germline assignment: CDR1 MNHNS and CDR2 SASEGT. J gave up 14 bases and V 3 bases, and 21 bases lay outside the gene matches. Here immunoSEQ multiplex PCR was the method, and the copy in TCRdb shows in-frame clones only, minus some. Altogether 65,000 to 90,000 clones are present, around 89% being singletons, with the ten largest covering under 7.5%. The data were obtained in a study of blood T cell repertoires in COVID-19. The sample taken for sequencing was peripheral blood. This sequence originates from a woman at least 80 years old with acute or convalescent COVID-19. V is TRBV6-1 and J is TRBJ1-2, with 7 bases fitting TRBD1. This CDR3 is CASSDVPGQYLPLRTF. The CDR3 DNA follows: TGTGCCAGCAGTGACGTCCCGGGACAGTACTTACCTTTGAGGACCTTC.